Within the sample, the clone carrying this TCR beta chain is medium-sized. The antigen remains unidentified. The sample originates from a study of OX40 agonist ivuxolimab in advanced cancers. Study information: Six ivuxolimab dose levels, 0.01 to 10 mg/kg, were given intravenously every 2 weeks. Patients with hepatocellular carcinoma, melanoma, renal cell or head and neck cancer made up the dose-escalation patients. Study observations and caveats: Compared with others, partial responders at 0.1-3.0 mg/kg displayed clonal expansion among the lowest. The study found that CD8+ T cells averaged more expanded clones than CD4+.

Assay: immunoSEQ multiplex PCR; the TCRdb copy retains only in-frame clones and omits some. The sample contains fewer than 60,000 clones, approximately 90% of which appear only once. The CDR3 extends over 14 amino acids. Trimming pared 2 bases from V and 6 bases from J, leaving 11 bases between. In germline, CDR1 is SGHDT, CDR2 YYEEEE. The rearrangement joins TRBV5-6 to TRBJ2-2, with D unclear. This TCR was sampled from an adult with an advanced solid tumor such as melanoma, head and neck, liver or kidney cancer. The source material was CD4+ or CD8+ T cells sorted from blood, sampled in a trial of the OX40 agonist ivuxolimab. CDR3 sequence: CASSFERLAGELFF. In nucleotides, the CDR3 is TGTGCCAGCAGCTTCGAGAGACTGGCCGGGGAGCTGTTTTTT.